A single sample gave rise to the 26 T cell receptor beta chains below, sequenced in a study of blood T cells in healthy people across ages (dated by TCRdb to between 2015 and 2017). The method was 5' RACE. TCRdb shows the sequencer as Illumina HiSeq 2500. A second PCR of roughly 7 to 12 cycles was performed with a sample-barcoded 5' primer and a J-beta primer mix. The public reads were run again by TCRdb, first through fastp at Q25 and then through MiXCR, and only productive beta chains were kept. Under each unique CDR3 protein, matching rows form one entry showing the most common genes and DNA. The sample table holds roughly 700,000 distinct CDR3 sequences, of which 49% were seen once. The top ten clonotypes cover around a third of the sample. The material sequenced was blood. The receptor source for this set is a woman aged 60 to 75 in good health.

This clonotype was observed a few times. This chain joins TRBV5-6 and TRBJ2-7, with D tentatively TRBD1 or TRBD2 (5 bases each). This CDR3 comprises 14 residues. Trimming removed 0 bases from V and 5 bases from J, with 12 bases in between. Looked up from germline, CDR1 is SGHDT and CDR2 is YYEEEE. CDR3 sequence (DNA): TGTGCCAGCAGCTTGGAGGGGAGCGGCAACGAGCAGTACTTC. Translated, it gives CASSLEGSGNEQYF. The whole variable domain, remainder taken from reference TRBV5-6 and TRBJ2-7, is DAGVTQSPTHLIKTRGQQVTLRCSPKSGHDTVSWYQQALGQGPQFIFQYYEEEERQRGNFPDRFSGHQFPNYSSELNVNALLLGDSALYLCASSLEGSGNEQYFGPGTRLTVT.

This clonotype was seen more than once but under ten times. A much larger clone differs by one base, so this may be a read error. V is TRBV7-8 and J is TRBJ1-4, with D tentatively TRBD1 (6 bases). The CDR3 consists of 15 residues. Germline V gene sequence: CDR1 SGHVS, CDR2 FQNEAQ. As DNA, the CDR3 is TGTGCCAGCAGCTCGAACAGGGCAACTAATGAAAAACCGTTTTTT. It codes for CASSSNRATNEKPFF.

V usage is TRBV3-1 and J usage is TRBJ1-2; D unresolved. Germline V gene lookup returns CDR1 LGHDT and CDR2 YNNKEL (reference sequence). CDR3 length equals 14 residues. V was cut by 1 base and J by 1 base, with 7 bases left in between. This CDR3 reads CASSQGNNNYGYTF. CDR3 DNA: TGTGCCAGCAGCCAAGGCAACAATAACTATGGCTACACCTTC. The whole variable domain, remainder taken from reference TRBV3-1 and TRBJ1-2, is DTAVSQTPKYLVTQMGNDKSIKCEQNLGHDTMYWYKQDSKKFLKIMFSYNNKELIINETVPNRFSPKSPDKAHLNLHINSLELGDSAVYFCASSQGNNNYGYTFGSGTRLTVV.

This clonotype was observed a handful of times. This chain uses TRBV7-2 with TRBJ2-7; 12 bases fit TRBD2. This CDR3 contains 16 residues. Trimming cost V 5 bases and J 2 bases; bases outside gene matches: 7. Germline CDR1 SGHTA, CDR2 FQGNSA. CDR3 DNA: TGTGCCAGCAGCCTAACCCTAGCGGGAGGGGCCTACGAGCAGTACTTC. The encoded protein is CASSLTLAGGAYEQYF.

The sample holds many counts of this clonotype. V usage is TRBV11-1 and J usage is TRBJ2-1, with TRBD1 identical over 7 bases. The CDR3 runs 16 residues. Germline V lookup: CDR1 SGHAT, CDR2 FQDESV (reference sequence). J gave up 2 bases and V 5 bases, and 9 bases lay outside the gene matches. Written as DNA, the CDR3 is TGTGCCAGCAGCAAACAGACAGGGTTAACCTACAATGAGCAGTTCTTC. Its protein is CASSKQTGLTYNEQFF. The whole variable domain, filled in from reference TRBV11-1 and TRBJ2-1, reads EAEVAQSPRYKITEKSQAVAFWCDPISGHATLYWYRQILGQGPELLVQFQDESVVDDSQLPKDRFSAERLKGVDSTLKIQPAELGDSAMYLCASSKQTGLTYNEQFFGPGTRLTVL.

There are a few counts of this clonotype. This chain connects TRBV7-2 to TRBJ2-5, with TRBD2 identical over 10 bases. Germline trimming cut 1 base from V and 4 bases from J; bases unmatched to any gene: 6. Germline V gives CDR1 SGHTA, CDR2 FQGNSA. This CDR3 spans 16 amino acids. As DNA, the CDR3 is TGTGCCAGCAGCTTAGGGCTAGCGGGAGTGGGAGAGACCCAGTACTTC. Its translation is CASSLGLAGVGETQYF.

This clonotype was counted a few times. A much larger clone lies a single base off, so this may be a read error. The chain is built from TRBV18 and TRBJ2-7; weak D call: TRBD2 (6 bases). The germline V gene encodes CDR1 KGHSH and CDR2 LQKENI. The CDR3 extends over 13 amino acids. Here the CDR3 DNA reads TGTGCCAGCGCACCAAGACCAGGGAGGGAGCAGTACTTC. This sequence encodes CASAPRPGREQYF.

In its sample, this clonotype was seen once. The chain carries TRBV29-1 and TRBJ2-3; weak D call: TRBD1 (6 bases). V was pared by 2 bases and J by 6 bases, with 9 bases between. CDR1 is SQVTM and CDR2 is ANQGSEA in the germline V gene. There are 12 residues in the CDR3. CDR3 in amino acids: CSVEPGADTQYF. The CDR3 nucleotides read TGCAGCGTTGAACCAGGGGCCGATACGCAGTATTTT.

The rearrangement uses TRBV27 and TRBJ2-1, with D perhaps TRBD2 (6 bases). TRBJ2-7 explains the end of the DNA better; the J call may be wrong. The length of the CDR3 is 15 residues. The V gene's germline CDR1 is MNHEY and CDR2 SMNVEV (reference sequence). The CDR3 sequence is CASSFGTPGYNEQYF. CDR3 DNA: TGTGCCAGCAGTTTTGGGACTCCAGGTTACAATGAGCAGTACTTC.

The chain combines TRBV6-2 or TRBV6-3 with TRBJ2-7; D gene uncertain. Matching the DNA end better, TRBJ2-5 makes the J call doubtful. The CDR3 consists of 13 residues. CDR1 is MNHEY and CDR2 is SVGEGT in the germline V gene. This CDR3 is CASRWLQQETQYF. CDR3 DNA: TGTGCCAGCAGATGGCTCCAACAAGAGACCCAGTACTTC.

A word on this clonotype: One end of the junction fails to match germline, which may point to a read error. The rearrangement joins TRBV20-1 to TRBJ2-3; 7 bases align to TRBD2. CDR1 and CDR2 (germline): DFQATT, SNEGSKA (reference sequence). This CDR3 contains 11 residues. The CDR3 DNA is TGCGGTGCCCAGCGGGGAGATACGCAGTATTTT. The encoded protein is CGAQRGDTQYF.

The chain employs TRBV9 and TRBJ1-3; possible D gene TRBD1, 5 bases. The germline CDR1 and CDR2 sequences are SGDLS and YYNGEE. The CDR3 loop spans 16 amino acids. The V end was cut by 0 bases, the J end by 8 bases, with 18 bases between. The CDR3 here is CASSVEPGERRDTIYF. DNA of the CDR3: TGTGCCAGCAGCGTAGAGCCGGGGGAAAGGCGAGACACCATATATTTT.

For the CDR3, the DNA is TGTGCCAGCAGTGACGGGACTTCAGGCAATCAGCCCCAGCATTTT. Translated: CASSDGTSGNQPQHF. The chain couples TRBV2 to TRBJ1-5, with TRBD1 as a possible D gene (5 bases). The CDR3 has 15 residues. Germline V gives CDR1 SNHLY, CDR2 FYNNEI. The V and J ends lost 3 bases and 2 bases respectively, with 11 bases between them.

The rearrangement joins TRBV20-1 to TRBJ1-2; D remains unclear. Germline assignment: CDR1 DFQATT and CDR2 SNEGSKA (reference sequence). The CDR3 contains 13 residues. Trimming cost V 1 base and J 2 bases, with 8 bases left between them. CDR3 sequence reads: CSARGAANYGYTF. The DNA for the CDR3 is TGCAGTGCTAGAGGGGCCGCCAACTATGGCTACACCTTC.

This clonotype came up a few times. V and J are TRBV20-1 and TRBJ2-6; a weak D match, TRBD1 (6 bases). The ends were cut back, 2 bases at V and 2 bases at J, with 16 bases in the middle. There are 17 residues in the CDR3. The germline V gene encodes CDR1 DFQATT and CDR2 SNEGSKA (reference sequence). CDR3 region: CSARPGFTGTGANVLTF. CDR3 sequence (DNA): TGCAGTGCTAGACCGGGCTTTACAGGGACTGGGGCCAACGTCCTGACTTTC.

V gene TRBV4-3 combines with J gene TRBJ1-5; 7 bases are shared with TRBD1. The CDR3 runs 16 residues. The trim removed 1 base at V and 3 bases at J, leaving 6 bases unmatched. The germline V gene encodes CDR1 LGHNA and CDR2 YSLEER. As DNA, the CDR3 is TGCGCCAGCAGCCAAGCCTACAGGGGATCCAATCAGCCCCAGCATTTT. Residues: CASSQAYRGSNQPQHF.

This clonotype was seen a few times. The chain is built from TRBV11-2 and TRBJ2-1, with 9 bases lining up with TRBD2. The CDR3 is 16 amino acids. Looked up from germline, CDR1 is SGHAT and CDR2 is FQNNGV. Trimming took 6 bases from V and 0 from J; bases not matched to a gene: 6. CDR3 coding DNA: TGTGCCAGCAGTCTAGCGGGGAGCCGCTCCTACAATGAGCAGTTCTTC. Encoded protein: CASSLAGSRSYNEQFF.

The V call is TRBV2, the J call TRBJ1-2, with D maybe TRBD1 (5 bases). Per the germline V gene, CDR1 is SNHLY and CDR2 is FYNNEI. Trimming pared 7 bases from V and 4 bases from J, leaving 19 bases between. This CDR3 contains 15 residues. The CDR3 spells CASIGRGRDGYGYTF. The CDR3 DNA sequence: TGTGCCAGCATCGGAAGGGGCAGGGACGGCTATGGCTACACCTTC.

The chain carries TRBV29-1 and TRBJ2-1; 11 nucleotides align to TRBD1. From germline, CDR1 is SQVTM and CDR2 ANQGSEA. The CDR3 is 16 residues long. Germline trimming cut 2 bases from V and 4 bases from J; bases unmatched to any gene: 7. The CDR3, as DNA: TGCAGCGTTGAATCGGGACAGGGGGACCCTTACAATGAGCAGTTCTTC. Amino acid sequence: CSVESGQGDPYNEQFF.

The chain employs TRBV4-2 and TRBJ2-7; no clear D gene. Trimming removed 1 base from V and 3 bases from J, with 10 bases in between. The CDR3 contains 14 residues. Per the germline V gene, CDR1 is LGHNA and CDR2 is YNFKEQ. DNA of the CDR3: TGTGCCAGCAGCCAAGCGACCCTTGACTACGAGCAGTACTTC. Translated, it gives CASSQATLDYEQYF.

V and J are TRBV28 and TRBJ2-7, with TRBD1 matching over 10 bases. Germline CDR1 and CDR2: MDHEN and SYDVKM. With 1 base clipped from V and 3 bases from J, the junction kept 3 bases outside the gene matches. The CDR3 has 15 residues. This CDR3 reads CASSLSGTGVYEQYF. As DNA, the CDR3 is TGTGCCAGCAGTTTATCCGGGACAGGGGTCTACGAGCAGTACTTC. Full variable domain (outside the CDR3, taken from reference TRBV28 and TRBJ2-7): DVKVTQSSRYLVKRTGEKVFLECVQDMDHENMFWYRQDPGLGLRLIYFSYDVKMKEKGDIPEGYSVSREKKERFSLILESASTNQTSMYLCASSLSGTGVYEQYFGPGTRLTVT.

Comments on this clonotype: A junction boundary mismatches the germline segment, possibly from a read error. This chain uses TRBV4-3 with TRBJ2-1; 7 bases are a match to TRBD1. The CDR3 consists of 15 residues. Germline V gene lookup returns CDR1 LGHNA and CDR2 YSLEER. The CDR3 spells CASNQDRVQLHEQFF. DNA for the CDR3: TGCGCCAGCAACCAAGACAGGGTACAACTGCATGAGCAGTTCTTC.

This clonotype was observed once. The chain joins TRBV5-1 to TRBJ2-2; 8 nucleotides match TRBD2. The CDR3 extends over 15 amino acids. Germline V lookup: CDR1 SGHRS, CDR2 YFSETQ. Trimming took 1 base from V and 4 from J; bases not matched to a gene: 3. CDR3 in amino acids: CASSLSAGATGELFF. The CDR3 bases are TGCGCCAGCAGCTTGTCAGCGGGAGCCACCGGGGAGCTGTTTTTT. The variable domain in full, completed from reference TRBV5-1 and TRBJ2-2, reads KAGVTQTPRYLIKTRGQQVTLSCSPISGHRSVSWYQQTPGQGLQFLFEYFSETQRNKGNFPGRFSGRQFSNSRSEMNVSTLELGDSALYLCASSLSAGATGELFFGEGSRLTVL.

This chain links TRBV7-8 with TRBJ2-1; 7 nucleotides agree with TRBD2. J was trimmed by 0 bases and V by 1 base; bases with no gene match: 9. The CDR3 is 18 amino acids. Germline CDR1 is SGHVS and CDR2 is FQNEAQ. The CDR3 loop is CASSLVSIRTSSYNEQFF. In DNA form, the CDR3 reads TGTGCCAGCAGCTTAGTCTCTATTCGGACTAGCTCCTACAATGAGCAGTTCTTC.

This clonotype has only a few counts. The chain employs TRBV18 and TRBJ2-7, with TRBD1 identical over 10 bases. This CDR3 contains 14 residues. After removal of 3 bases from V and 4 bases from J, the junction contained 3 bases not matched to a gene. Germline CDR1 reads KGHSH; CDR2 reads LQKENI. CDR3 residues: CASSPGQGMYEQYF. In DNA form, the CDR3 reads TGTGCCAGCTCACCGGGACAGGGGATGTACGAGCAGTACTTC. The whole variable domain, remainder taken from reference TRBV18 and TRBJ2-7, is NAGVMQNPRHLVRRRGQEARLRCSPMKGHSHVYWYRQLPEEGLKFMVYLQKENIIDESGMPKERFSAEFPKEGPSILRIQQVVRGDSAAYFCASSPGQGMYEQYFGPGTRLTVT.

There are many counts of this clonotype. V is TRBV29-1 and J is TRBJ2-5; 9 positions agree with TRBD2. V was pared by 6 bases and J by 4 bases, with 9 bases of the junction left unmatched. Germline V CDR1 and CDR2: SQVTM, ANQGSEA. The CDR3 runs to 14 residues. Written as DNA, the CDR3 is TGCAGCGTGAGTCGGACTAGCGATTTAGAGACCCAGTACTTC. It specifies CSVSRTSDLETQYF.